This record covers a single T cell receptor (beta chain). Its antigen remains unknown. With 3 bases removed from V and 3 bases from J, the gap between germline ends came to 5 bases. The CDR3 totals 13 residues. Germline V CDR1 and CDR2: LNHDA, SQIVND (reference sequence). 60 Vbeta and 13 Jbeta primers were used in PCR. Profiling relied on immunoSEQ multiplex PCR, and the TCRdb table lists in-frame clones only, not all of them. The profile covers some 120,000 clones, with roughly 83% appearing a single time and 4% to 5.5% taken by the ten largest. The data derive from a study of cytomegalovirus exposure and HLA in healthy donors. For the study at large: Earlier work reported 100 million to 130 million unique TCR beta sequences from about 180 million T cells.

Though nominally healthy at sampling, donors likely had unrecorded immune exposures. Findings and limits, study-wide: Segments of the TCR beta V type were, in most cases, productive about 90% or about 30% of the time in an earlier analysis. Indistinguishable V segments such as TRBV6-2 and TRBV6-3 were excluded.

Sequenced material: PBMCs. This TCR was recovered from a man aged 25-45 years in good health and CMV-seropositive. The chain employs TRBV19 and TRBJ2-2; D ambiguous. The CDR3 DNA is TGTGCCAGTAGTATTATTCACACCGGGGAGCTGTTTTTT. As protein: CASSIIHTGELFF. The full variable domain, completed using reference TRBV19 and TRBJ2-2, is DGGITQSPKYLFRKEGQNVTLSCEQNLNHDAMYWYRQDPGQGLRLIYYSQIVNDFQKGDIAEGYSVSREKKESFPLTVTSAQKNPTAFYLCASSIIHTGELFFGEGSRLTVL.